This entry features one T cell receptor (beta chain) sequence. Primed by a sample-barcoded 5' primer and a J-beta primer mix, a second PCR proceeded for 7 to 11 cycles. Unique molecular identifiers of 12 random nucleotides labeled each cDNA. Each CDR3 protein gets one entry after TCRdb re-called the 5' RACE reads with MiXCR. This sample yields roughly 680,000 distinct CDR3 sequences, of which around a fifth are seen a single time; more than 3% belongs to the top ten. This sample was included in a study of blood T cells in healthy people across ages. V lost 0 bases and J lost 2, with 10 bases in between. The CDR3 length is 14 residues. Germline-derived CDR1 and CDR2 are SQVTM and ANQGSEA.

The genes are TRBV29-1 and TRBJ2-5; D not certain. The receptor comes from a man between 65 and 85 years old in good health. The sample was blood. The CDR3 sequence is CSVEDLRSQETQYF. DNA of the CDR3: TGCAGCGTTGAAGATCTTAGAAGTCAAGAGACCCAGTACTTC.